This T cell receptor beta chain emerged from a study of beta chain features in type 1 diabetes (dated by TCRdb to 2016 to 2019). With respect to the entire study: No differences in mean age, gender distribution, total cell number or subset yield were found between patients and healthy donors. A total of approximately 100 million sorted cells were examined across all samples, and the number of cells per subset was strongly correlated with RNA yield. The study compared TCRB repertoires of sorted circulating CD4+ T cell subsets between recently diagnosed type 1 diabetes patients and matched healthy donors. Regulatory and stem cell-like memory subsets were obtained from only 8 patients and roughly 8 healthy donors, while naive and central memory subsets were obtained from all 30 or so donors.

The entire amount of isolated RNA was reverse transcribed using the High Capacity cDNA Reverse Transcription Kit, so the sequenced TCRB transcripts were expressed ones. Deep immunoSEQ sequencing was performed on naive, central memory and regulatory T cell samples, with an average of around 3.4 million total reads per sample. Sorted cells were lysed in RLT buffer and RNA was extracted with DNase-treated RNeasy Micro or Mini kits, depending on cell number. Each cell subset was processed on its own to prevent cross-contamination, while patient and healthy donor samples were processed together. TCRB sequences were amplified from cDNA with the immunoSEQ multiplex PCR, producing 87-bp fragments spanning the CDR3 region. Sequencing of the amplicons was done on the Illumina HiSeq platform. In the source study's methods: PCR bias was corrected computationally using synthetic template baselines, and reads within Hamming distance 2 were collapsed, with unmergeable singletons discarded. By aligning reads against IMGT, V, D and J genes, CDR3 length, and insertions or deletions at six rearrangement sites were assigned. Within each subset, clonotype counts were normalized to sorted cell number, and only after that were true diversity and Gini coefficients computed with the tcR R package. The overlap coefficient, calculated on TCRB nucleotide sequences, was used to measure repertoire sharing. Drawn from immuneACCESS, this table holds only the in-frame rearrangements with V and J called that TCRdb kept. Clones are partly lost; checked studies trace under half to an unresolved V gene and leave the rest unexplained. V and J calls plus clone size are reproduced from that table; the DNA served to infer D and trimming. The sample profile shows roughly 140,000 clones; around 8.5% of them were found once. The ten largest clones take up about 0.6% of the sample.

The paper as a whole reports these results and caveats: Shorter templates might be favored by PCR, yet because patient and control samples were amplified and corrected together, any such skew would affect both groups equally. Only small numbers of individuals were included in the HLA sub-analyses, which left unresolved whether HLA type had any influence on TCRB rearrangement. The naive, central memory and regulatory TCRB repertoires appeared to resemble one another more closely among patients than among healthy donors. Because cDNA was sequenced instead of genomic DNA, activated cells with high expression could be over-represented, although the groups did not differ in activation or CD3 levels. In all four CD4+ subsets, TCRB CDR3 length was moderately but significantly shorter in type 1 diabetes patients. Fewer insertions and more nucleotide deletions at VDJ recombination sites were observed in patients with type 1 diabetes, implying thymic rearrangement abnormalities.

A single peripheral blood draw of approximately 120 mL on average was collected from each donor into heparinised tubes. A BD FACSAria II and a panel including CD45RO, CCR7, CD25, CD127, CD95 and CD27 were used to sort naive, central memory, regulatory and stem cell-like memory CD4+ T cells. Purity was above 95% for every sorted population. Right away, PBMCs were isolated by Lymphoprep density gradient centrifugation and were stained directly, with no culture step. To minimize batch effects, samples were stained and sorted in pairs, one healthy donor with one patient per experiment. On this clone itself: Which antigen it targets is not known. Per-base quality was not reported, and no clone a single base away is much larger than it.

The CDR1 and CDR2 encoded by the germline V gene are ENHRY and SYGVKD. The CDR3, cysteine through phenylalanine, is 14 amino acids long. The sequence is cut down to CDR3 DNA, 42 bases in frame from base 1. The junction carries 9 bases between V and J, which are trimmed by 6 bases and 1 base respectively. In this chain, TRBV10-3 is recombined with TRBJ2-2, with a weak D call of TRBD2 (6 bases match). The TCR originated in a man between 18 and 29 years old in good health. The sample was central memory CD4+ T cells from blood. The CDR3 loop reads CAIRDGGNTGELFF. The sequenced DNA: TGTGCCATCAGAGACGGGGGGAACACCGGGGAGCTGTTTTTT.